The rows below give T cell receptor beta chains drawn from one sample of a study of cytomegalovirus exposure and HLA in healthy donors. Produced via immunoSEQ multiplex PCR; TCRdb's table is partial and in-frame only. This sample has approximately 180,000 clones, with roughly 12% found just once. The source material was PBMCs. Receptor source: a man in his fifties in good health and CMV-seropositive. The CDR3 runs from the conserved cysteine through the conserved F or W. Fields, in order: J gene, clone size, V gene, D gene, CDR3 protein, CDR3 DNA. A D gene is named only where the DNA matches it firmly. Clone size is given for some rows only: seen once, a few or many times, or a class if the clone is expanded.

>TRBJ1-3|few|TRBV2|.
CASSRGPGGFGNTIYF
TGTGCCAGCAGCCGGGGGCCGGGAGGCTTTGGAAACACCATATATTTT
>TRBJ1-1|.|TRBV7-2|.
CASSHGRGWDTEAFF
TGTGCCAGCAGCCACGGGAGGGGGTGGGACACTGAAGCTTTCTTT
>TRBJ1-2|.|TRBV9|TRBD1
CASSVDPGQGYGYTF
TGTGCCAGCAGCGTAGACCCAGGACAGGGGTATGGCTACACCTTC
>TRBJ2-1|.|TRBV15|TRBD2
CATSRAPGSGGNEQFF
TGTGCCACCAGCAGAGCCCCAGGGAGCGGGGGGAATGAGCAGTTCTTC
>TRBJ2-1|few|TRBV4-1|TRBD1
CASSQDRVPYNEQFF
TGCGCCAGCAGCCAGGACAGGGTACCCTACAATGAGCAGTTCTTC
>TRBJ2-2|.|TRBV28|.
CATDTNTGELFF
TGTGCCACCGACACGAACACCGGGGAGCTGTTTTTT
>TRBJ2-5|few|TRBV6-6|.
CASSPLSGLLETQYF
TGTGCCAGCAGCCCCCTTAGCGGTTTATTAGAGACCCAGTACTTC
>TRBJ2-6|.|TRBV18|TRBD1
CASSPRQGQRANVLTF
TGTGCCAGCTCACCAAGACAGGGGCAGCGAGCCAACGTCCTGACTTTC
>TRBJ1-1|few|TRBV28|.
CASSLEGATEAFF
TGTGCCAGCAGTTTAGAGGGAGCTACTGAAGCTTTCTTT
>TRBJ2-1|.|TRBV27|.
CASTPGAWDNEQFF
TGTGCCAGCACTCCAGGGGCCTGGGACAATGAGCAGTTCTTC
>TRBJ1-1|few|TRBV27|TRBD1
CASSPGGRGEAFF
TGTGCCAGCAGTCCAGGGGGCAGGGGTGAAGCTTTCTTT
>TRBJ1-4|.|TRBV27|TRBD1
CASSSYRGGEKLFF
TGTGCCAGCAGTTCCTACAGGGGGGGGGAAAAGCTGTTTTTT
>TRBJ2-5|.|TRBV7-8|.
CASSFRTKETQYF
TGTGCCAGCAGCTTTCGGACTAAAGAGACCCAGTACTTC
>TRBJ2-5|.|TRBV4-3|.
CASSQDRQSLAQYF
TGCGCCAGCAGCCAAGATCGACAGTCCTTGGCCCAGTACTTC
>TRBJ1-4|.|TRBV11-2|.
CASSSPRVVEKLFF
TGTGCCAGCAGCTCCCCCCGGGTCGTAGAAAAACTGTTTTTT
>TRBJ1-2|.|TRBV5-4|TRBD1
CASSYLTGWREGYTF
TGTGCCAGCAGCTACTTGACAGGGTGGAGGGAGGGCTACACCTTC
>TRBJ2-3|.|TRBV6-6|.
CASSPEDTQYF
TGTGCCAGCAGTCCGGAGGATACGCAGTATTTT
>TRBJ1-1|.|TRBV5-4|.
CASSSKASGWNTEAFF
TGTGCCAGCAGCTCAAAAGCTTCAGGGTGGAACACTGAAGCTTTCTTT
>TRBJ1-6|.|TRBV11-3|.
CASSRRALGESPLHF
TGTGCCAGCAGCCGGAGGGCCCTCGGGGAATCACCCCTCCACTTT